One sample yielded the 22 T cell receptor beta chains listed below, sequenced in a study of blood T cell repertoires in COVID-19. The method was immunoSEQ multiplex PCR; TCRdb's version includes in-frame clones alone and lacks a portion of them. Of hundreds of thousands of clones in the sample, approximately 80% are singletons; the top ten hold about a sixth. The sequenced sample consisted of peripheral blood. These receptors were obtained from a woman over 75 with active or convalescent COVID-19.

V is TRBV29-1 and J is TRBJ1-2, with TRBD1 identical over 9 bases. This CDR3 has 13 residues. Germline CDR1 and CDR2: SQVTM and ANQGSEA. J gave up 1 base and V 7 bases, and 4 bases lay outside the gene matches. DNA for the CDR3: TGCAGCGCGGGGACAGGGAATAACTATGGCTACACCTTC. Amino acids: CSAGTGNNYGYTF.

This clone occurred once. The chain links TRBV29-1 to TRBJ1-1; 7 bases match TRBD1. With V trimmed by 7 bases and J by 6 bases, 8 bases remained unmatched. CDR3 length: 12 residues. Germline CDR1 and CDR2: SQVTM and ANQGSEA. In DNA, the CDR3 is TGCAGCGGTCACAGGGGTAAAGCTGAAGCTTTCTTT. It specifies CSGHRGKAEAFF.

The rearrangement links TRBV18 to TRBJ1-1; D is undetermined. Trimming removed 2 bases from V and 2 bases from J, with 15 bases in between. The CDR3 is 16 amino acids. Looked up from germline, CDR1 is KGHSH and CDR2 is LQKENI. DNA of the CDR3: TGTGCCAGCTCACCAAACGGGGTAGCCTTAAACACTGAAGCTTTCTTT. Amino acid sequence: CASSPNGVALNTEAFF. Combining the CDR3 with reference TRBV18 and TRBJ1-1 gives the whole variable domain NAGVMQNPRHLVRRRGQEARLRCSPMKGHSHVYWYRQLPEEGLKFMVYLQKENIIDESGMPKERFSAEFPKEGPSILRIQQVVRGDSAAYFCASSPNGVALNTEAFFGQGTRLTVV.

This sequence joins TRBV6-4 and TRBJ2-2; TRBD2 matches 7 bases. V lost 2 bases and J lost 4; bases outside the gene matches: 4. The CDR3 covers 15 residues. The germline V gene has CDR1 MRHNA and CDR2 SNTAGT. CDR3 region: CASSDEGGGTGELFF. For the CDR3, the DNA is TGTGCCAGCAGTGACGAAGGCGGGGGCACCGGGGAGCTGTTTTTT.

This clone appeared once. This sequence joins TRBV18 and TRBJ2-1; TRBD2 aligns across 7 bases. This CDR3 contains 15 residues. Germline loops: CDR1 KGHSH, CDR2 LQKENI. V lost 2 bases and J lost 4; bases outside the gene matches: 5. CDR3 sequence reads: CASSPTAGAYNEQFF. DNA of the CDR3: TGTGCCAGCTCACCAACGGCGGGAGCGTACAATGAGCAGTTCTTC.

V gene TRBV19 combines with J gene TRBJ2-7; TRBD2 might be the D (6 bases). This CDR3 region has 13 residues. The ends were cut back, 5 bases at V and 7 bases at J, with 15 bases in the middle. CDR1 is LNHDA and CDR2 is SQIVND in the germline V gene (reference sequence). Here the CDR3 DNA reads TGTGCCAGTAGTGGCCAGGGAGGAGTGGAGCAGTACTTC. It yields the protein CASSGQGGVEQYF. The full variable domain, in which reference TRBV19 and TRBJ2-7 provide the parts outside the CDR3, is DGGITQSPKYLFRKEGQNVTLSCEQNLNHDAMYWYRQDPGQGLRLIYYSQIVNDFQKGDIAEGYSVSREKKESFPLTVTSAQKNPTAFYLCASSGQGGVEQYFGPGTRLTVT.

The rearrangement links TRBV28 to TRBJ2-5; 8 bases match TRBD2. Unmatched junction bases numbered 5, after V lost 3 bases and J lost 5 bases. The CDR3 length is 14 residues. CDR1 and CDR2 (germline): MDHEN, SYDVKM. The chain's CDR3 is CASSLWGLDETQYF. In nucleotides, the CDR3 is TGTGCCAGCAGTTTGTGGGGACTAGATGAGACCCAGTACTTC.

V and J are TRBV7-3 and TRBJ2-7; 9 nucleotides line up with TRBD1. V lost 1 base to trimming and J lost 5 bases; unmatched junction nucleotides: 6. The CDR3 extends over 15 amino acids. The germline gives CDR1 SGHTA, CDR2 FQGTGA. For the CDR3, the DNA is TGTGCCAGCAGCTTAATAGGACAGGGGTTGGACGAGCAGTACTTC. Its translation: CASSLIGQGLDEQYF.

This clone appeared a single time. The genes are TRBV7-9 and TRBJ2-1; TRBD1 aligns across 10 bases. The CDR3 runs to 16 residues. V lost 3 bases and J lost 6; bases outside the gene matches: 8. Germline V CDR1 and CDR2: SEHNR, FQNEAQ (reference sequence). The CDR3 DNA follows: TGTGCCAGCAGCTTCGTTCCGGGACAGGGGTCCAATGAGCAGTTCTTC. It encodes CASSFVPGQGSNEQFF.

The chain combines TRBV7-2 with TRBJ2-1, with 11 bases matching TRBD1. V shed 0 bases and J 7 bases; nucleotides not matched to a gene: 5. Per the germline V gene, CDR1 is SGHTA and CDR2 is FQGNSA. There are 16 residues in the CDR3. The CDR3 sequence is CASSLAGTGGMNEQFF. Written as DNA, the CDR3 is TGTGCCAGCAGCTTAGCGGGGACAGGGGGGATGAATGAGCAGTTCTTC.

The chain combines TRBV5-1 with TRBJ2-6; 7 bases line up with TRBD2. V dropped 0 bases and J dropped 0; count of bases not matched to a gene: 6. The length of the CDR3 is 18 residues. Germline V lookup: CDR1 SGHRS, CDR2 YFSETQ. The CDR3 protein is CASSLVGGTSSGANVLTF. As DNA, the CDR3 is TGCGCCAGCAGCTTGGTCGGGGGGACCTCCTCTGGGGCCAACGTCCTGACTTTC. The variable domain in full, completed from reference TRBV5-1 and TRBJ2-6, reads KAGVTQTPRYLIKTRGQQVTLSCSPISGHRSVSWYQQTPGQGLQFLFEYFSETQRNKGNFPGRFSGRQFSNSRSEMNVSTLELGDSALYLCASSLVGGTSSGANVLTFGAGSRLTVL.

The chain combines TRBV5-4 with TRBJ2-5; 10 nucleotides align to TRBD2. Germline trimming cut 3 bases from V and 2 bases from J; bases unmatched to any gene: 7. Per the germline V gene, CDR1 is SGHNT and CDR2 is YYREEE (reference sequence). This CDR3 is built from 16 residues. The CDR3 reads CASSWGSGGKQETQYF. In DNA, the CDR3 is TGTGCCAGCAGCTGGGGTAGCGGGGGGAAACAAGAGACCCAGTACTTC. The variable domain in full, with the rest retrieved from reference TRBV5-4 and TRBJ2-5, is ETGVTQSPTHLIKTRGQQVTLRCSSQSGHNTVSWYQQALGQGPQFIFQYYREEENGRGNFPPRFSGLQFPNYSSELNVNALELDDSALYLCASSWGSGGKQETQYFGPGTRLLVL.

The chain has TRBV5-4 and TRBJ2-1; no reliable D call. Trimming removed 3 bases at V and 9 bases at J, with 10 bases between. Per the germline V gene, CDR1 is SGHNT and CDR2 is YYREEE (reference sequence). The CDR3 extends over 12 amino acids. The CDR3 DNA reads as TGTGCCAGCAGCTCCTGGGCAGGTGAGCAGTTCTTC. Residues: CASSSWAGEQFF. Looking up the rest from reference TRBV5-4 and TRBJ2-1 gives the full variable domain: ETGVTQSPTHLIKTRGQQVTLRCSSQSGHNTVSWYQQALGQGPQFIFQYYREEENGRGNFPPRFSGLQFPNYSSELNVNALELDDSALYLCASSSWAGEQFFGPGTRLTVL.

This chain connects TRBV11-3 to TRBJ2-2, with 7 bases fitting TRBD2. Germline V CDR1 and CDR2: SGHNT, YENEEA. The trim removed 1 base at V and 4 bases at J, leaving 3 bases unmatched. CDR3 length: 15 amino acids. The CDR3 protein is CASSLVAGVTGELFF. In DNA form, the CDR3 reads TGTGCCAGCAGCTTAGTGGCGGGGGTCACCGGGGAGCTGTTTTTT.

This clone was recorded only once. The gene calls are TRBV30 and TRBJ1-2; 9 bases match TRBD1. V was clipped by 0 bases and J by 4 bases; unmatched bases: 3. Germline CDR1 and CDR2: GTSNPN and SVGIG (reference sequence). This CDR3 comprises 14 residues. The CDR3 is CAWSVEDRGYGYTF. CDR3 in DNA: TGTGCCTGGAGTGTCGAGGACAGGGGCTATGGCTACACCTTC.

This chain links TRBV9 with TRBJ1-1; 7 positions agree with TRBD1. The CDR3 sequence is 13 residues long. V lost 6 bases, J lost 0 bases, and 2 bases stayed unmatched. In germline, CDR1 is SGDLS, CDR2 YYNGEE. The CDR3 DNA reads as TGTGCCAGCAACAGGGGTTTGAACACTGAAGCTTTCTTT. This translates into CASNRGLNTEAFF.

This clone was detected a few times. The chain joins TRBV7-9 to TRBJ2-7; 7 nucleotides align to TRBD2. Trimming at V came to 5 bases and at J to 2 bases, leaving 9 bases not matched to a gene. This CDR3 is built from 15 residues. CDR1 is SEHNR, CDR2 FQNEAQ, per germline (reference sequence). CDR3 bases: TGTGCCAGCAGCGCCGTCCGGGGGGAAACCTACGAGCAGTACTTC. Amino acid sequence: CASSAVRGETYEQYF.

This sequence joins TRBV28 and TRBJ1-2; weak D call: TRBD1 (6 bases). The CDR3 contains 14 residues. Between the trimmed V and J ends, which lost 4 bases and 5 bases, there was a span of 14 bases. Germline values: CDR1 MDHEN, CDR2 SYDVKM. CDR3 DNA sequence: TGTGCCAGCAGTTCCCCGGGGGGCGGTTATGGCTACACCTTC. Translating gives CASSSPGGGYGYTF.

The chain links TRBV27 to TRBJ1-1; 9 bases are a match to TRBD1. Trimming removed 4 bases from V and 1 base from J; junction bases left unmatched: 4. This CDR3 region has 15 residues. CDR1 and CDR2 from the germline V gene are MNHEY and SMNVEV (reference sequence). For the CDR3, the DNA is TGTGCCAGCAGTTATTACAGGGGGCGGAACACTGAAGCTTTCTTT. It encodes CASSYYRGRNTEAFF.

The chain couples TRBV10-3 to TRBJ2-7; TRBD1 aligns across 7 bases. Germline values: CDR1 ENHRY, CDR2 SYGVKD. The CDR3 is 15 amino acids. V was clipped by 2 bases and J by 0 bases; unmatched bases: 4. DNA of the CDR3: TGTGCCATCAGTGAGGGACAGGCCGGCTCCTACGAGCAGTACTTC. This gives the protein CAISEGQAGSYEQYF.

The chain recombines TRBV2 with TRBJ1-1; a possible D gene is TRBD1 (5 bases). Germline V gives CDR1 SNHLY, CDR2 FYNNEI. The length of the CDR3 is 13 residues. Deletions cut 8 bases from V and 0 bases from J, with 10 bases between. Here the CDR3 DNA reads TGTGCCAGCCTTAGGGGTATGAACACTGAAGCTTTCTTT. This encodes CASLRGMNTEAFF.

The chain combines TRBV18 with TRBJ1-1; TRBD1 matches 7 bases. Per germline, CDR1 KGHSH and CDR2 LQKENI. The CDR3 has 16 residues. Trimming took 1 base from V and 0 from J; bases not matched to a gene: 5. The CDR3 loop reads CASSPLGQVMNTEAFF. The CDR3 DNA follows: TGTGCCAGCTCACCACTCGGACAGGTAATGAACACTGAAGCTTTCTTT.